The source of this TCR beta chain is a study of blood T cell repertoires in COVID-19 (dated by TCRdb to the early 2020s). About the investigation overall: Samples covering the acute and convalescent phases of COVID-19 were provided by collaborators in the United States, Italy and Spain. The prospective study material was composed of cDNA or gDNA derived from T cells, B-cell-depleted T cells, or PBMCs. Deeply sampled blood TCRbeta repertoires from subjects exposed to, actively infected with, or recovered from COVID-19 were included in the dataset. A freely available public database, intended as a resource for researchers studying the immune response to SARS-CoV-2, is where the repertoires were released. Samples were obtained from the ongoing ImmuneRACE study (first 160 participants) and from 1,254 subjects provided by 6 global collaborators. A de-identified subject ID, COVID-19 status, age in years and sex were almost always included in the sample metadata. Where available, HLA class I and class II types were obtained from metadata supplied by the sample provider rather than from assay-based typing.

Germline trimming amounts to 1 base on V and 5 bases on J, with 9 as the count of junction bases outside the gene matches. The CDR3, from cysteine to phenylalanine, totals 17 residues. Here the CDR3 DNA is all that survives: 51 bases in frame from base 1. The CDR1 and CDR2 encoded by the germline V gene are SGHTA and FQGNSA. Each collaborating institution followed its own protocols to collect whole blood in K2EDTA tubes. For TCRbeta analysis, collaborators shipped samples as frozen whole blood, isolated PBMCs, or DNA extracted from either of those sample types. Points on this clone: Its antigen has not been determined. Base quality data are lacking; no much larger clone is found one base away.

TCRbeta CDR3 regions were amplified from genomic DNA using the immunoSEQ Assay, a bias-controlled multiplex PCR. As for the original processing: Within the assay, amplification of reference gene primers was used to estimate how many nucleated cells each sample contained. To quantify the absolute abundance of each unique TCRbeta CDR3 rearrangement, sequence reads were collapsed and filtered. For each sample, productive Simpson clonality was calculated as the square root of Simpson's diversity index across productive rearrangements. In its TCRdb copy, this immuneACCESS table keeps in-frame sequences only and misses some clones. Where compared with another copy, unresolved V genes explain less than half of these, and the others have no known cause. The V and J calls and clone size are taken from that table; D and trimming were inferred from the DNA. For this sample the table gives tens of thousands of clones, of which roughly 85% were detected only once. Roughly 12% of the sample rests with the top ten.

Overall study results and their limits: Clinical and demographic metadata were provided uncurated, with the amount varying by source and participant.

The rearranged chain carries TRBV7-2 and TRBJ2-5, and 11 bases in between align with TRBD2. The sample was peripheral blood. The receptor was derived from a woman of 80 years or more with active or convalescent COVID-19. The CDR3 here reads CASSLGASGRKTETQYF. The nucleotide sequence is TGTGCCAGCAGCTTAGGGGCTAGCGGGAGGAAGACGGAGACCCAGTACTTC.